The present entry profiles one TCR beta chain with its context. The specificity of this receptor is unknown. No clone much larger than this one lies a single base away; base qualities are absent. The trim is 0 bases for V and 4 bases for J, with a gap of 12 bases between the germline ends. CDR3 length: 15 amino acids, cysteine to phenylalanine. Of all the DNA, just the CDR3 is kept, 45 bases in frame from base 1. The germline V gene provides CDR1 MGHRA and CDR2 YSYEKL. TCRbeta CDR3 regions were amplified from genomic DNA by means of the immunoSEQ Assay, a bias-controlled multiplex PCR. In the paper's pipeline: Within the assay, amplification of reference gene primers was used to estimate how many nucleated cells each sample contained. To quantify the absolute abundance of each unique TCRbeta CDR3 rearrangement, sequence reads were collapsed and filtered. For each sample, productive Simpson clonality was calculated by taking the square root of Simpson's diversity index across productive rearrangements. TCRdb re-hosts the immuneACCESS table, in-frame sequences only. Its copies lack some clones; in the studies checked, an unresolved V gene accounts for under half of them, and the cause for the rest is not known. Clone size and the V and J calls come from that table; the DNA yielded D and trimming. The sample table records more than 95,000 clones; approximately 74% of these occur just once. The ten largest clonotypes hold less than 6.5% of the sample.

Each collaborating institution followed its own protocols to collect whole blood in K2EDTA tubes. For TCRbeta analysis, collaborators shipped samples as frozen whole blood, isolated PBMCs, or DNA extracted from either of those sample types. These data belong to a study of blood T cell repertoires in COVID-19 (dated by TCRdb to the early 2020s). Regarding the research as a whole: Samples covering the acute and convalescent phases of COVID-19 were provided by collaborators in the United States, Italy and Spain. The prospective study material was composed of cDNA or gDNA derived from T cells, B-cell-depleted T cells, or PBMCs. Subjects who had been exposed to COVID-19, were actively infected with it, or had recovered from it provided the deeply sampled blood TCRbeta repertoires that made up the dataset. The repertoires were released in a freely available public database intended as a resource for research on the immune response to SARS-CoV-2. Samples came from the ongoing ImmuneRACE study (first 160 participants) plus 1,254 subjects from 6 global collaborators. Nearly every sample came with metadata listing a de-identified subject ID, COVID-19 status, age in years and sex. HLA class I and class II types, where available, came from metadata supplied by the sample provider rather than from assay-based typing. On the study overall, not on this receptor specifically: The quantity of clinical and demographic metadata differed by source and by participant and was supplied without curation.

The TCR originated in a man aged 55-75 years with acute or convalescent COVID-19. Recombination joined TRBV4-1 with TRBJ1-2; the D gene cannot be named for sure. Sequenced sample: peripheral blood. The CDR3 in this case is CASSQEGRGLYGYTF. The DNA reads as follows: TGCGCCAGCAGCCAAGAGGGAAGAGGGCTCTATGGCTACACCTTC.